The sequence of this T cell receptor beta chain was determined in a study of blood T cell repertoires in COVID-19. Trimming took 0 bases from V and 3 from J; bases not matched to a gene: 14. Germline CDR1 reads MNHEY; CDR2 reads SMNVEV (reference sequence). This CDR3 comprises 20 residues. Sequencing used immunoSEQ multiplex PCR; TCRdb keeps in-frame clones, though not all of them. Here the sample spans roughly 200,000 clones, roughly 87% being singletons. This sequence joins TRBV27 and TRBJ1-2; TRBD1 agrees at 12 bases. The sequence was obtained from a woman aged 40 to 50 with acute COVID-19. Sequencing was performed on PBMCs or T cells enriched from blood (not recorded which). CDR3 DNA sequence: TGTGCCAGCAGTTTATCCAGGACGGGGACAGGGGGCGAGCCCTACTATGGCTACACCTTC. Protein product: CASSLSRTGTGGEPYYGYTF.